These 28 T cell receptor beta chains share one sample of origin, sequenced in a study of T cell responses to AZD1222 COVID-19 vaccine. Sequencing was performed with immunoSEQ multiplex PCR; in TCRdb, only in-frame clones are kept and a portion is missing. The repertoire consists of 95,000 to 130,000 clones, with around 92% occurring once and the leading ten covering about 3%. Sequenced material: peripheral blood, taken on day 0 of AZD1222 vaccination. These receptors all come from an adult in good health.

The chain combines TRBV27 with TRBJ1-1; no firm D call. Between the trimmed V and J ends, which lost 4 bases and 1 base, there was a span of 10 bases. The CDR3 sequence is 14 residues long. CDR1 and CDR2 (germline): MNHEY, SMNVEV (reference sequence). The CDR3 nucleotides are TGTGCCAGCAGTTCTTCAGGCGGGAACACTGAAGCTTTCTTT. It codes for CASSSSGGNTEAFF.

This clone occurred once. V usage is TRBV4-1 and J usage is TRBJ1-1; unclear D gene. The germline CDR1 and CDR2 sequences are MGHRA and YSYEKL. This CDR3 is built from 15 residues. V gave up 2 bases and J gave up 9 bases, with 19 bases separating them. DNA for the CDR3: TGCGCCAGCAGCCAACCGGTCCTTATTTTCCAGCAAGCTTTCTTT. Protein sequence: CASSQPVLIFQQAFF.

The V and J genes are TRBV28 and TRBJ1-2; D is ambiguous. CDR1 is MDHEN and CDR2 is SYDVKM in the germline V gene. Trimming removed 5 bases from V and 4 bases from J, with 11 bases in between. The CDR3 runs to 13 residues. The CDR3 DNA reads TGTGCCAGCAGTCTCCCGCACCTCTATGGCTACACCTTC. The encoded protein is CASSLPHLYGYTF.

The genes are TRBV10-3 and TRBJ1-5, with 8 bases matching TRBD1. Trimming at V came to 6 bases and at J to 6 bases, leaving 4 bases not matched to a gene. The CDR3 has 13 residues. Per the germline V gene, CDR1 is ENHRY and CDR2 is SYGVKD. CDR3 bases: TGTGCCATCAGCCAGGGGGCCGGTCAGCCCCAGCATTTT. It specifies CAISQGAGQPQHF.

This clone was seen just once. V gene TRBV10-3 combines with J gene TRBJ1-1; no firm D call. The germline CDR1 and CDR2 sequences are ENHRY and SYGVKD. The CDR3 runs to 14 residues. Trimming cost V 1 base and J 10 bases, with 16 bases left between them. The CDR3 DNA reads as TGTGCCATCAGTGAGTGGATGGACTTTCGAGGAGCTTTCTTT. It codes for CAISEWMDFRGAFF.

This chain connects TRBV4-1 to TRBJ1-1; tentative D call: TRBD1 (5 bases). CDR1 is MGHRA and CDR2 is YSYEKL in the germline V gene. CDR3 length: 14 residues. Trimming took 2 bases from V and 8 from J, leaving 15 bases between them. The CDR3 loop reads CASSQLGGPLEAFF. The CDR3 DNA reads as TGCGCCAGCAGCCAATTGGGGGGACCACTGGAAGCTTTCTTT.

The V and J genes are TRBV6-2 or TRBV6-3 and TRBJ1-1; D uncertain. The CDR3 is made up of 15 amino acids. The germline V gene has CDR1 MNHEY and CDR2 SVGEGT. The V and J ends lost 2 bases and 1 base respectively, with 11 bases between them. This CDR3 is CASSYPTLTNTEAFF. The CDR3 DNA is TGTGCCAGCAGTTACCCAACACTGACGAACACTGAAGCTTTCTTT.

This clone showed up just once. This chain uses TRBV7-8 with TRBJ2-3; the match to TRBD2 covers 13 bases. The CDR3 runs 18 residues. In germline, CDR1 is SGHVS, CDR2 FQNEAQ. J gave up 2 bases and V 8 bases, and 13 bases lay outside the gene matches. CDR3 bases: TGTGCCAGCCGAAAAGGACTAGCGGGAGTCTGGGACACAGATACGCAGTATTTT. This codes for CASRKGLAGVWDTDTQYF. Looking up the rest from reference TRBV7-8 and TRBJ2-3 gives the full variable domain: GAGVSQSPRYKVAKRGQDVALRCDPISGHVSLFWYQQALGQGPEFLTYFQNEAQLDKSGLPSDRFFAERPEGSVSTLKIQRTQQEDSAVYLCASRKGLAGVWDTDTQYFGPGTRLTVL.

With respect to this clone: At one end, the junction sequence differs from germline, possibly due to a read error. The rearrangement joins TRBV2 to TRBJ1-2; a weak D match, TRBD1 (5 bases). The germline gives CDR1 SNHLY, CDR2 FYNNEI. The CDR3 spans 12 residues. This CDR3 is CASRGSGTHLAF. CDR3 DNA: TGTGCCAGCAGGGGGTCCGGGACGCACCTCGCCTTC.

V usage is TRBV5-1 and J usage is TRBJ2-3, with 11 bases aligning to TRBD2. CDR1 SGHRS and CDR2 YFSETQ come from the germline V gene. With V trimmed by 0 bases and J by 4 bases, 1 base remained unmatched. The CDR3 is 15 residues long. CDR3 region: CASSLGGLAADTQYF. The DNA of the CDR3 is TGCGCCAGCAGCTTGGGGGGACTAGCGGCAGATACGCAGTATTTT.

CDR3 in DNA: TGTGCCAGCAGTTTAAGGGGGCCCTCTGGGGCCAACGTCCTGACTTTC. Translated, it gives CASSLRGPSGANVLTF. V usage is TRBV28 and J usage is TRBJ2-6; TRBD1 matches 7 bases. V was pared by 2 bases and J by 0 bases, with 1 base of the junction left unmatched. CDR3 length: 16 residues. CDR1 and CDR2 from the germline V gene are MDHEN and SYDVKM.

This clone has more than one count but fewer than ten. This chain uses TRBV6-1 with TRBJ2-7, with 8 bases identical to TRBD1. The germline V gene encodes CDR1 MNHNS and CDR2 SASEGT. CDR3 size: 15 residues. With 0 bases clipped from V and 4 bases from J, the junction kept 5 bases outside the gene matches. The CDR3 loop reads CASSEAGTGSYEQYF. CDR3 nucleotide sequence: TGTGCCAGCAGTGAAGCAGGGACAGGTTCGTACGAGCAGTACTTC.

The V and J genes are TRBV5-5 and TRBJ1-1; 8 bases are shared with TRBD1. This CDR3 is built from 13 residues. Per the germline V gene, CDR1 is SGHKS and CDR2 is YYEKEE (reference sequence). After removal of 2 bases from V and 3 bases from J, the junction contained 0 bases not matched to a gene. The CDR3 DNA reads TGTGCCAGCAGCTTACAGGGGGACACTGAAGCTTTCTTT. It translates to CASSLQGDTEAFF.

The chain is built from TRBV28 and TRBJ2-7; tentatively, D is TRBD2 (6 bases). Trimming cost V 3 bases and J 3 bases, with 9 bases left between them. Per germline, CDR1 MDHEN and CDR2 SYDVKM. This CDR3 region has 13 residues. The CDR3 nucleotides read TGTGCCAGCAGTTTTGGGACTCGCTACGAGCAGTACTTC. This translates into CASSFGTRYEQYF.

The chain carries TRBV29-1 and TRBJ2-7; D could derive from TRBD1 or TRBD2 (5 bases each). The length of the CDR3 is 13 residues. V was clipped by 6 bases and J by 3 bases, with 15 bases between them. In germline, CDR1 is SQVTM, CDR2 ANQGSEA. CDR3 nucleotides: TGCAGCGTGGACACCGGGGACCACTACGAGCAGTACTTC. This gives the protein CSVDTGDHYEQYF.

This sequence joins TRBV5-4 and TRBJ2-3, with 15 bases lining up with TRBD2. Germline loops: CDR1 SGHNT, CDR2 YYREEE (reference sequence). Trimming cost V 4 bases and J 6 bases; bases outside gene matches: 6. The CDR3 consists of 16 residues. The CDR3, as DNA: TGTGCCAGCAGCATAGGACTAGCGGGAGGGCCCGATACGCAGTATTTT. It yields the protein CASSIGLAGGPDTQYF.

This chain uses TRBV6-5 with TRBJ1-3; a possible D gene is TRBD1 (5 bases). CDR1 is MNHEY and CDR2 is SVGAGI in the germline V gene. The CDR3 length is 15 residues. V was shortened by 6 bases and J by 0 bases, with 12 bases between the two germline ends. CDR3 protein: CASRGGPISGNTIYF. DNA of the CDR3: TGTGCCAGCAGGGGGGGACCGATCTCTGGAAACACCATATATTTT.

This chain links TRBV6-5 with TRBJ2-3; TRBD2 matches at 12 bases. CDR1 and CDR2 (germline): MNHEY, SVGAGI. CDR3 length equals 16 residues. V lost 4 bases, J lost 5 bases, and 7 bases stayed unmatched. CDR3 region: CASSLLAGGVRDTQYF. The CDR3 coding sequence is TGTGCCAGCAGTTTACTAGCGGGAGGAGTAAGAGATACGCAGTATTTT.

The chain uses TRBV5-1 and TRBJ2-1; D remains unclear. Germline CDR1 SGHRS, CDR2 YFSETQ. CDR3 length: 14 amino acids. Trimming removed 0 bases at V and 5 bases at J, with 9 bases between. The CDR3, as DNA: TGCGCCAGCAGCTTGGCGGTAGGGAACAATGAGCAGTTCTTC. As protein: CASSLAVGNNEQFF.

V gene TRBV5-8 combines with J gene TRBJ2-3; D is possibly TRBD1 (5 bases). Germline CDR1 is SGHTS and CDR2 is YDEGEE. The CDR3 extends over 17 amino acids. The germline V and J ends were trimmed by 3 bases and 4 bases, with 21 bases remaining between them. The CDR3 spells CASSWTLRGIGADTQYF. The CDR3, as DNA: TGTGCCAGCAGCTGGACCTTAAGAGGTATAGGGGCAGATACGCAGTATTTT.

The rearrangement joins TRBV30 to TRBJ1-5, with D maybe TRBD1 (6 bases). Germline V gene data show CDR1 as GTSNPN and CDR2 as SVGIG (reference sequence). The CDR3 sequence is 15 residues long. Between the trimmed V and J ends, which lost 0 bases and 3 bases, there was a span of 12 bases. CDR3 in amino acids: CAWSVGGTHNQPQHF. In DNA, the CDR3 is TGTGCCTGGAGTGTAGGGGGTACCCACAATCAGCCCCAGCATTTT.

This clone has only one observation. V usage is TRBV30 and J usage is TRBJ1-2, with 9 bases matching TRBD1. The trim removed 2 bases at V and 4 bases at J, leaving 8 bases unmatched. The CDR3 sequence is 15 residues long. Looked up from germline, CDR1 is GTSNPN and CDR2 is SVGIG (reference sequence). Written as DNA, the CDR3 is TGTGCCTGGAGTCCCGGGGACAGGGTGGTCTATGGCTACACCTTC. Translated, it gives CAWSPGDRVVYGYTF.

The chain couples TRBV9 to TRBJ2-5, with TRBD1 matching over 11 bases. There are 17 residues in the CDR3. With V trimmed by 2 bases and J by 1 base, 7 bases remained unmatched. The germline CDR1 and CDR2 sequences are SGDLS and YYNGEE. For the CDR3, the DNA is TGTGCCAGCAGCGTTACGGGACAGGGGGGGGTCCAAGAGACCCAGTACTTC. Its protein is CASSVTGQGGVQETQYF.

The chain links TRBV4-1 to TRBJ2-3, with D possibly being TRBD2 (6 bases). Trimming removed 1 base from V and 3 bases from J, with 8 bases in between. Germline V gene data show CDR1 as MGHRA and CDR2 as YSYEKL. The CDR3 totals 14 residues. The DNA of the CDR3 is TGCGCCAGCAGCCAAGGGAGGGAGACAGATACGCAGTATTTT. Its translation: CASSQGRETDTQYF.

This chain joins TRBV28 and TRBJ1-2; 8 nucleotides align to TRBD1. V lost 5 bases, J lost 8 bases, and 10 bases stayed unmatched. Per germline, CDR1 MDHEN and CDR2 SYDVKM. The CDR3 sequence is 14 residues long. The chain's CDR3 is CASSVETGVGGYTF. CDR3 nucleotide sequence: TGTGCCAGCAGTGTTGAGACAGGGGTTGGCGGCTACACCTTC.

This chain uses TRBV6-6 with TRBJ1-1; D may be TRBD1 (5 bases). V gave up 7 bases and J gave up 4 bases, with 16 bases separating them. This CDR3 comprises 14 residues. From germline, CDR1 is MNHNY and CDR2 SVGAGI (reference sequence). The CDR3 protein is CASTQGVSRTEAFF. CDR3 sequence (DNA): TGTGCCAGCACCCAAGGGGTGTCGCGCACTGAAGCTTTCTTT.

J is TRBJ1-1 and V is TRBV6-5; D may be TRBD1 (5 bases). CDR3 size: 14 residues. CDR1 and CDR2 (germline): MNHEY, SVGAGI. The V and J ends lost 5 bases and 3 bases respectively, with 13 bases between them. The CDR3 spells CASSIRDWDTEAFF. The CDR3 nucleotides are TGTGCCAGCAGTATCAGGGATTGGGACACTGAAGCTTTCTTT.

The V gene is TRBV9, the J gene TRBJ2-1; 10 bases map to TRBD2. Germline lookup yields CDR1 SGDLS and CDR2 YYNGEE. CDR3 length: 15 residues. J gave up 5 bases and V 3 bases, and 5 bases lay outside the gene matches. The CDR3 spells CASSELAGLHNEQFF. CDR3 sequence (DNA): TGTGCCAGCAGCGAACTAGCGGGGCTTCACAATGAGCAGTTCTTC. Together with reference TRBV9 and TRBJ2-1, the CDR3 gives the full variable domain: DSGVTQTPKHLITATGQRVTLRCSPRSGDLSVYWYQQSLDQGLQFLIQYYNGEERAKGNILERFSAQQFPDLHSELNLSSLELGDSALYFCASSELAGLHNEQFFGPGTRLTVL.